These 15 T cell receptor beta chains share one sample of origin, sequenced in a study of blood T cell repertoires in COVID-19. Clones were sequenced by immunoSEQ multiplex PCR, and TCRdb holds only the in-frame ones, with some missing. In the table there are 280,000 or so clones, 88% of which are singletons. Sequenced material: peripheral blood. The receptors here all came from a man between 18 and 35 years old with active or convalescent COVID-19.

The genes are TRBV6-5 and TRBJ2-7, with TRBD2 identical over 13 bases. V lost 2 bases, J lost 1 base, and 2 bases stayed unmatched. Per the germline V gene, CDR1 is MNHEY and CDR2 is SVGAGI. The CDR3 has 16 residues. CDR3 sequence reads: CASSYTSGGASYEQYF. CDR3 coding DNA: TGTGCCAGCAGTTACACTAGCGGGGGGGCATCCTACGAGCAGTACTTC.

V gene TRBV10-1 combines with J gene TRBJ2-7; 7 bases are a match to TRBD1. Germline V gives CDR1 WNHNN, CDR2 SYGVQD (reference sequence). This CDR3 spans 15 amino acids. V lost 0 bases and J lost 5; bases outside the gene matches: 7. The CDR3 reads CASSESRGIRNEQYF. The CDR3, as DNA: TGCGCCAGCAGTGAGTCCAGGGGGATCCGGAACGAGCAGTACTTC.

The rearrangement uses TRBV4-3 and TRBJ2-3; TRBD2 matches 9 bases. V dropped 2 bases and J dropped 1; count of bases not matched to a gene: 7. CDR1 LGHNA and CDR2 YSLEER come from the germline V gene. The CDR3 loop spans 17 amino acids. As DNA, the CDR3 is TGCGCCAGCAGCCAACTCCTAAAGCGGGGGGGCACAGATACGCAGTATTTT. It codes for CASSQLLKRGGTDTQYF.

V is TRBV5-6 and J is TRBJ2-1, with 11 bases identical to TRBD2. The CDR3 is made up of 16 amino acids. CDR1 SGHDT and CDR2 YYEEEE come from the germline V gene. The J segment lost 5 bases and the V segment lost 2 bases, leaving 6 bases of the junction unmatched. CDR3 sequence (DNA): TGTGCCAGCAGCTTTGGGCTAGCGGGGGGTCACAATGAGCAGTTCTTC. The encoded protein is CASSFGLAGGHNEQFF. The full variable domain, with the rest looked up from reference TRBV5-6 and TRBJ2-1, is DAGVTQSPTHLIKTRGQQVTLRCSPKSGHDTVSWYQQALGQGPQFIFQYYEEEERQRGNFPDRFSGHQFPNYSSELNVNALLLGDSALYLCASSFGLAGGHNEQFFGPGTRLTVL.

A single count supports this clone. The gene calls are TRBV19 and TRBJ1-1; D unresolved. CDR3 length equals 12 residues. The V gene lost 5 bases and the J gene lost 11 bases, with 15 bases spanning the gap. Germline-derived CDR1 and CDR2 are LNHDA and SQIVND (reference sequence). CDR3 in DNA: TGTGCCAGTAGTGTGGGAGTTTACCTGGCTTTCTTT. Amino acids: CASSVGVYLAFF.

The chain uses TRBV6-2 or TRBV6-3 and TRBJ1-5; D not certain. CDR1 MNHEY and CDR2 SVGEGT come from the germline V gene. The CDR3 is made up of 13 amino acids. The V gene lost 6 bases and the J gene lost 4 bases, with 10 bases spanning the gap. The CDR3 nucleotides read TGTGCCAGCAGCCCCTGGGCAAATCAGCCCCAGCATTTT. Its protein is CASSPWANQPQHF.

Only one count was recorded for this clone. The chain links TRBV9 to TRBJ2-5; 9 positions agree with TRBD1. Unmatched junction bases numbered 8, after V lost 6 bases and J lost 2 bases. Germline-derived CDR1 and CDR2 are SGDLS and YYNGEE. This CDR3 contains 15 residues. The CDR3 loop is CASTFSGTGQETQYF. The CDR3 DNA reads TGTGCCAGCACCTTTTCCGGGACAGGGCAAGAGACCCAGTACTTC.

The rearrangement uses TRBV27 and TRBJ2-1, with 9 bases matching TRBD1. Germline V gene data show CDR1 as MNHEY and CDR2 as SMNVEV (reference sequence). V shed 0 bases, J shed 6 bases, and the junction held 9 bases outside the gene matches. CDR3 length equals 17 residues. The CDR3 DNA sequence: TGTGCCAGCAGTTTATCAAGCGGACAGGGGCTTCCCAATGAGCAGTTCTTC. Translation gives CASSLSSGQGLPNEQFF.

The CDR3 nucleotides read TGTGCCAGCACCAGGGATGGGGGCAATCAGCCCCAGCATTTT. Translation gives CASTRDGGNQPQHF. The V and J genes are TRBV2 and TRBJ1-5, with a possible D match to TRBD1 (5 bases). Germline V CDR1 and CDR2: SNHLY, FYNNEI. The CDR3 covers 14 residues. The V gene lost 7 bases and the J gene lost 2 bases, with 12 bases spanning the gap.

V and J are TRBV13 and TRBJ1-4, with a possible D match to TRBD1 (6 bases). This CDR3 region has 15 residues. The V gene's germline CDR1 is PRHDT and CDR2 FYEKMQ (reference sequence). Trimming took 5 bases from V and 10 from J, leaving 20 bases between them. The CDR3 loop is CASSPLGGQDGKLFF. Written as DNA, the CDR3 is TGTGCCAGCAGCCCATTGGGGGGGCAGGACGGAAAACTGTTTTTT.

This clone occurred once. The genes are TRBV7-9 and TRBJ2-2; TRBD1 agrees at 7 bases. This CDR3 comprises 15 residues. Germline-derived CDR1 and CDR2 are SEHNR and FQNEAQ (reference sequence). Germline trimming cut 5 bases from V and 1 base from J; bases unmatched to any gene: 4. As DNA, the CDR3 is TGTGCCAGCAGCAAACGGACAGGGAACACCGGGGAGCTGTTTTTT. This codes for CASSKRTGNTGELFF.

The chain has TRBV10-3 and TRBJ2-2; 11 bases align to TRBD2. The CDR3 has 17 residues. Germline-derived CDR1 and CDR2 are ENHRY and SYGVKD. V was clipped by 3 bases and J by 6 bases; unmatched bases: 9. CDR3 sequence: CAISDGSGGAAAGELFF. CDR3 bases: TGTGCCATCAGTGATGGTAGCGGGGGGGCGGCCGCCGGGGAGCTGTTTTTT.

The gene calls are TRBV6-2 or TRBV6-3 and TRBJ1-1, with unresolved D. Per the germline V gene, CDR1 is MNHEY and CDR2 is SVGEGT. Trimming shortened V by 0 bases and J by 4 bases, and 21 bases separated the two germline ends. The CDR3 runs 18 residues. As DNA, the CDR3 is TGTGCCAGCAGTTACTCGGAATTGAGGCGGCCCCCACCCACTGAAGCTTTCTTT. Translation: CASSYSELRRPPPTEAFF.

The genes are TRBV3-1 (or the pseudogene TRBV3-2) and TRBJ1-5; D may be TRBD1 (6 bases). Germline CDR1 and CDR2: LGHDT and YNNKEL (reference sequence). There are 15 residues in the CDR3. V dropped 8 bases and J dropped 5 bases, with 19 bases sitting between them. The CDR3 loop reads CASSGRGYGDQPQHF. Here the CDR3 DNA reads TGTGCCAGCTCCGGGAGGGGGTATGGTGATCAGCCCCAGCATTTT.

This chain links TRBV27 with TRBJ2-7, with TRBD1 matching over 7 bases. With 8 bases clipped from V and 4 bases from J, the junction kept 11 bases outside the gene matches. Germline V gene data show CDR1 as MNHEY and CDR2 as SMNVEV (reference sequence). The CDR3 spans 14 residues. CDR3 sequence reads: CASRLQGSPYEQYF. CDR3 bases: TGTGCCAGCCGACTACAGGGGTCGCCTTACGAGCAGTACTTC.